This entry concerns a single TCR beta chain. Its antigen is not known. From RNA, the CDR3 regions of TCR beta chains were amplified and sequenced. The first-round RT-PCR employed HTBI primers together with the Qiagen OneStep RT-PCR kit. A multiplex PCR was then performed as the second round. TCRdb fed the multiplex PCR reads into MiXCR, producing one record per CDR3 protein. The sample has about 210,000 distinct CDR3 sequences, approximately 28% seen once. The entry originates in a study of Graves' ophthalmopathy and Graves' hyperthyroidism. Broader study findings: The majority of expanded thyroid clonotypes above 0.001 frequency also occurred in blood. Sensitivity reached 85% to 90% and specificity over 65% for a 13-signature model separating ophthalmopathy from stable hyperthyroidism.

PBMCs originated in 10 ml of fresh peripheral blood. CDR1 and CDR2 from the germline V gene are DFQATT and SNEGSKA (reference sequence). This CDR3 has 13 residues. V was clipped by 1 base and J by 1 base, with 7 bases between them. This chain joins TRBV20-1 and TRBJ1-1; D might be TRBD1 (5 bases). Material: peripheral blood. This receptor was identified in a middle-aged man with Graves' ophthalmopathy. CDR3 DNA sequence: TGCAGTGCTAGAGCCCAGGGGAACACTGAAGCTTTCTTT. Translated: CSARAQGNTEAFF.